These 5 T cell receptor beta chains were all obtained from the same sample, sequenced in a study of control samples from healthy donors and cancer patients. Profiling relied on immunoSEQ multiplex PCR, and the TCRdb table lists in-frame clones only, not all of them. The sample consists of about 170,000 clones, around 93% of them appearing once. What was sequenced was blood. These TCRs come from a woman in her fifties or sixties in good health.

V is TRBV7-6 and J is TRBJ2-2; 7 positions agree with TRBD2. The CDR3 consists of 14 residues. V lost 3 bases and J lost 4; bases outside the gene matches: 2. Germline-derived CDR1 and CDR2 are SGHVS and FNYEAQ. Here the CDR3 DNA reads TGTGCCAGCAGCTTGAGACTAGCCACCGGGGAGCTGTTTTTT. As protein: CASSLRLATGELFF.

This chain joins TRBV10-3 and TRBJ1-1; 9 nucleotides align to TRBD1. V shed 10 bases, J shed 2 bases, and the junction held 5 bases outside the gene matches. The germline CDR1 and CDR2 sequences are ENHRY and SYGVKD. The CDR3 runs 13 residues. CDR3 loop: CANPGQGNTEAFF. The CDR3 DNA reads TGTGCCAACCCGGGACAGGGAAACACTGAAGCTTTCTTT.

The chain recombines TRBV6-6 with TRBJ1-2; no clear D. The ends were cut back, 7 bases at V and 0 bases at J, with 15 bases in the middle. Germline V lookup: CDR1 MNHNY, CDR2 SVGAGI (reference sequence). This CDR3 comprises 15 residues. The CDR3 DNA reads TGTGCCAGCAATGATGACCGGTTAGCTAACTATGGCTACACCTTC. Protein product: CASNDDRLANYGYTF.

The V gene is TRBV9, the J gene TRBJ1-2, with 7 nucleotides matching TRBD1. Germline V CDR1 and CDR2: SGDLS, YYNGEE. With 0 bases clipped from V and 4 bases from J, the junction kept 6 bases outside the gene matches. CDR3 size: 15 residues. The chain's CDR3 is CASSVGTGGTYGYTF. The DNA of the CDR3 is TGTGCCAGCAGCGTAGGGACAGGAGGGACCTATGGCTACACCTTC.

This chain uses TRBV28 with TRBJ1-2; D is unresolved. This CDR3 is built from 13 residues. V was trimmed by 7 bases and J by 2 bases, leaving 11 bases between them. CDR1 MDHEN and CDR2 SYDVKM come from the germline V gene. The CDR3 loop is CASTTTQNYGYTF. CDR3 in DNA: TGTGCCAGCACCACGACACAGAACTATGGCTACACCTTC.